What follows are 26 T cell receptor beta chains derived from one specimen sequenced in a study of shared clonotypes between healthy human individuals. The table came from immunoSEQ multiplex PCR; TCRdb's copy has only in-frame clones and leaves some out. Here the sample spans fewer than 1.8 million clones, 98% to 99% being singletons. Sequencing was performed on naive CD4+ T cells sorted from blood. Subset of the sample: CD45RA+ positively selected. Source of these receptors: a young man in good health.

The chain is built from TRBV5-6 and TRBJ2-1; 9 bases align to TRBD1. The CDR3 totals 18 residues. Germline CDR1 SGHDT, CDR2 YYEEEE. Trimming cost V 0 bases and J 8 bases; bases outside gene matches: 15. DNA of the CDR3: TGTGCCAGCAGCTTGGTCGTGAAGCGGGACAGGGACTTCGATGAGCAGTTCTTC. It specifies CASSLVVKRDRDFDEQFF.

This rearrangement joins TRBV6-1 to TRBJ1-1; D might be TRBD1 (5 bases). The V end was cut by 6 bases, the J end by 0 bases, with 14 bases between. Germline V gives CDR1 MNHNS, CDR2 SASEGT. The CDR3 runs 15 residues. Written as DNA, the CDR3 is TGTGCCAGCAGGGCACCGGGGGGGGTGAACACTGAAGCTTTCTTT. Its protein product is CASRAPGGVNTEAFF.

This clone occurred once. The chain recombines TRBV25-1 with TRBJ2-7; D gene uncertain. The V gene lost 5 bases and the J gene lost 0 bases, with 8 bases spanning the gap. CDR1 and CDR2 (germline): MGHDK, SYGVNS. CDR3 size: 13 residues. The CDR3 DNA reads as TGTGCCAGCAGTCACGGCGTCTCCTACGAGCAGTACTTC. Amino acids: CASSHGVSYEQYF.

V and J are TRBV28 and TRBJ1-1; D might be TRBD1 (5 bases). There are 15 residues in the CDR3. V lost 6 bases, J lost 4 bases, and 18 bases lay in between. The germline CDR1 and CDR2 sequences are MDHEN and SYDVKM. The CDR3 is CASSDQRVRGTEAFF. The CDR3 DNA sequence: TGTGCCAGCAGCGACCAGCGGGTAAGGGGCACTGAAGCTTTCTTT.

This chain connects TRBV11-1 to TRBJ1-1; 7 positions match TRBD1. The V and J ends lost 4 bases and 4 bases, in that order; junction bases with no gene match: 9. Germline CDR1 is SGHAT and CDR2 is FQDESV (reference sequence). CDR3 size: 15 residues. CDR3 region: CASSSGNKGATEAFF. CDR3 coding DNA: TGTGCCAGCAGCTCAGGCAATAAGGGGGCCACTGAAGCTTTCTTT.

The chain carries TRBV15 and TRBJ2-3, with a possible D match to TRBD2 (6 bases). The CDR3 loop spans 14 amino acids. Germline V gives CDR1 LNHNV, CDR2 YYDKDF (reference sequence). V shed 1 base and J shed 8 bases, with 13 bases lying between them. This CDR3 is CATSRAPGGVTQYF. The CDR3 nucleotides read TGTGCCACCAGCAGAGCGCCCGGGGGAGTTACGCAGTATTTT.

Concerning this clone itself: This same CDR3 is encoded by further DNA sequences in the sample. V is TRBV7-6 and J is TRBJ2-2; TRBD2 aligns across 7 bases. The germline CDR1 and CDR2 sequences are SGHVS and FNYEAQ. This CDR3 is 14 amino acids long. V was clipped by 3 bases and J by 6 bases; unmatched bases: 4. This chain's CDR3 is CASSLGGGAGELFF. In DNA, the CDR3 is TGTGCCAGCAGCTTGGGGGGGGGAGCCGGGGAGCTGTTTTTT. The full variable domain, with the rest looked up from reference TRBV7-6 and TRBJ2-2, is GAGVSQSPRYKVTKRGQDVALRCDPISGHVSLYWYRQALGQGPEFLTYFNYEAQQDKSGLPNDRFSAERPEGSISTLTIQRTEQRDSAMYRCASSLGGGAGELFFGEGSRLTVL.

The rearrangement uses TRBV18 and TRBJ1-5; D remains ambiguous. Deletions cut 6 bases from V and 6 bases from J, with 12 bases between. The V gene's germline CDR1 is KGHSH and CDR2 LQKENI. CDR3 length equals 13 residues. The CDR3 DNA is TGTGCCAGCTCCCCCCGGGAGAGTCAGCCCCAGCATTTT. Its protein is CASSPRESQPQHF.

The V and J genes are TRBV30 and TRBJ2-2; D call uncertain. Germline V gives CDR1 GTSNPN, CDR2 SVGIG (reference sequence). The CDR3 length is 14 residues. V gave up 4 bases and J gave up 3 bases, with 12 bases separating them. CDR3 region: CAWKETVHTGELFF. CDR3 DNA: TGTGCCTGGAAAGAAACGGTCCACACCGGGGAGCTGTTTTTT.

The rearrangement uses TRBV30 and TRBJ2-3, with TRBD2 as a possible D gene (6 bases). Germline CDR1 GTSNPN, CDR2 SVGIG (reference sequence). The CDR3 consists of 12 residues. V was pared by 6 bases and J by 6 bases, with 13 bases between. The CDR3 DNA follows: TGTGCCTGCGGGAGTGGAGGGGATACGCAGTATTTT. Amino acid sequence: CACGSGGDTQYF.

A note on this clone: Other nucleotide sequences in the sample specify the same CDR3. The rearrangement uses TRBV5-1 and TRBJ1-5; the match to TRBD1 covers 7 bases. The CDR3 loop spans 14 amino acids. Germline V lookup: CDR1 SGHRS, CDR2 YFSETQ. The V gene end was trimmed by 0 bases and the J gene end by 7 bases; junction bases not matched to a gene: 4. DNA for the CDR3: TGCGCCAGCAGCTTGGCCGGGACAGACCAGCCCCAGCATTTT. This translates into CASSLAGTDQPQHF. The full variable domain, rest sourced from reference TRBV5-1 and TRBJ1-5, is KAGVTQTPRYLIKTRGQQVTLSCSPISGHRSVSWYQQTPGQGLQFLFEYFSETQRNKGNFPGRFSGRQFSNSRSEMNVSTLELGDSALYLCASSLAGTDQPQHFGDGTRLSIL.

The CDR3 coding sequence is TGTGCCAGTAGTGGGACAGGGTACAATGAGCAGTTCTTC. Amino acid sequence: CASSGTGYNEQFF. The chain joins TRBV19 to TRBJ2-1, with TRBD1 identical over 9 bases. The germline CDR1 and CDR2 sequences are LNHDA and SQIVND (reference sequence). This CDR3 has 13 residues. V was clipped by 5 bases and J by 4 bases; unmatched bases: 0.

CDR3 nucleotide sequence: TGTGCCAGCAGCTTACGCGACTTTACCGGGGCCAACGTCCTGACTTTC. Its translation: CASSLRDFTGANVLTF. The J gene is TRBJ2-6, the V gene TRBV11-2; D remains ambiguous. V shed 2 bases and J shed 4 bases, with 12 bases lying between them. There are 16 residues in the CDR3. Germline V gives CDR1 SGHAT, CDR2 FQNNGV.

The gene calls are TRBV30 and TRBJ1-1; no clear D. Trimming cost V 3 bases and J 4 bases, with 18 bases left between them. The germline CDR1 and CDR2 sequences are GTSNPN and SVGIG (reference sequence). This CDR3 region has 15 residues. The CDR3 nucleotides read TGTGCCTGGAGCCTTATAGGGAGAGGCGTCACTGAAGCTTTCTTT. This sequence encodes CAWSLIGRGVTEAFF.

This clone was detected only once. The chain is built from TRBV15 and TRBJ2-1; possible D gene TRBD2, 5 bases. Germline V gene data show CDR1 as LNHNV and CDR2 as YYDKDF (reference sequence). The CDR3 covers 16 residues. Trimming stripped 0 bases from V and 9 bases from J, with 18 bases between. As DNA, the CDR3 is TGTGCCACCAGCAGAGAGATCCACCGTGGCCGGGGTGAGCAGTTCTTC. Translating it yields CATSREIHRGRGEQFF.

The gene calls are TRBV27 and TRBJ2-7; weak D call: TRBD2 (6 bases). The CDR3 contains 17 residues. V was shortened by 0 bases and J by 2 bases, with 17 bases between the two germline ends. The V gene's germline CDR1 is MNHEY and CDR2 SMNVEV (reference sequence). CDR3 nucleotides: TGTGCCAGCAGTTTATCTATGTTGGGTAGCGGAGCCTACGAGCAGTACTTC. This encodes CASSLSMLGSGAYEQYF.

The chain uses TRBV29-1 and TRBJ1-1; D not resolved. Germline lookup yields CDR1 SQVTM and CDR2 ANQGSEA. The CDR3 has 14 residues. Trimming stripped 0 bases from V and 1 base from J, with 9 bases between. CDR3 in amino acids: CSVEEELQNTEAFF. The CDR3 DNA is TGCAGCGTTGAAGAAGAACTACAGAACACTGAAGCTTTCTTT.

This sequence joins TRBV28 and TRBJ2-5; 8 positions agree with TRBD2. The V gene end was trimmed by 3 bases and the J gene end by 5 bases; junction bases not matched to a gene: 8. Germline values: CDR1 MDHEN, CDR2 SYDVKM. There are 15 residues in the CDR3. The CDR3 loop is CASSFPSGRDETQYF. The CDR3, as DNA: TGTGCCAGCAGTTTCCCAAGCGGGAGAGACGAGACCCAGTACTTC.

This rearrangement joins TRBV5-1 to TRBJ2-5; TRBD2 matches 7 bases. J lost 5 bases, V lost 2 bases, and 12 bases had no gene match. The germline gives CDR1 SGHRS, CDR2 YFSETQ. The CDR3 sequence is 16 residues long. In DNA form, the CDR3 reads TGCGCCAGCAGCTTAGGTGCGGGGGTGACTCAGGAGACCCAGTACTTC. Its protein is CASSLGAGVTQETQYF.

The V gene is TRBV2, the J gene TRBJ2-5; D is unresolved. The CDR3 is 11 residues long. Trimming stripped 3 bases from V and 8 bases from J, with 7 bases between. The V gene's germline CDR1 is SNHLY and CDR2 FYNNEI. The CDR3: CASSDQRTQYF. The CDR3 DNA sequence: TGTGCCAGCAGTGACCAACGTACCCAGTACTTC.

The J gene is TRBJ2-1, the V gene TRBV9, with 10 bases matching TRBD1. The germline CDR1 and CDR2 sequences are SGDLS and YYNGEE. This CDR3 is 18 amino acids long. With V trimmed by 3 bases and J by 0 bases, 9 bases remained unmatched. This chain's CDR3 is CASSARDRGLSSYNEQFF. Here the CDR3 DNA reads TGTGCCAGCAGCGCTCGGGACAGGGGCCTCAGCTCCTACAATGAGCAGTTCTTC.

The chain links TRBV7-6 to TRBJ1-4, with 8 bases that match TRBD1. The germline V gene has CDR1 SGHVS and CDR2 FNYEAQ. The V and J ends lost 5 bases and 8 bases, in that order; junction bases with no gene match: 7. CDR3 length equals 14 residues. The CDR3 DNA follows: TGTGCCAGCAGCAAAGGACAGGGCAACGAAAAACTGTTTTTT. This gives the protein CASSKGQGNEKLFF.

The V gene is TRBV2, the J gene TRBJ1-2; 8 bases map to TRBD1. CDR1 is SNHLY and CDR2 is FYNNEI in the germline V gene. The CDR3 runs 13 residues. The V gene end was trimmed by 9 bases and the J gene end by 8 bases; junction bases not matched to a gene: 11. The CDR3 DNA reads TGTGCCAGACAGGGACAGGCGGTCCAAGGCTACACCTTC. Translated: CARQGQAVQGYTF.

J is TRBJ2-5 and V is TRBV18; TRBD1 matches at 9 bases. CDR1 and CDR2 (germline): KGHSH, LQKENI. The J segment lost 4 bases and the V segment lost 5 bases, leaving 8 bases of the junction unmatched. The CDR3 is 15 residues long. The CDR3 reads CASSAGTGRAETQYF. CDR3 nucleotide sequence: TGTGCCAGCTCAGCCGGGACAGGGAGGGCAGAGACCCAGTACTTC.

Concerning this clone itself: This sample includes further DNA sequences coding for the same CDR3. V and J are TRBV7-9 and TRBJ2-5, with D possibly TRBD1 on 5 matching bases. CDR1 is SEHNR and CDR2 is FQNEAQ in the germline V gene (reference sequence). Trimming pared 5 bases from V and 2 bases from J, leaving 12 bases between. The CDR3 has 14 amino acids. CDR3: CASSPRQQQETQYF. CDR3 bases: TGTGCCAGCAGCCCAAGACAGCAACAAGAGACCCAGTACTTC.

The V call is TRBV7-9, the J call TRBJ2-7, with D perhaps TRBD1 or TRBD2 (5 bases each). The V gene lost 3 bases and the J gene lost 6 bases, with 9 bases spanning the gap. Germline values: CDR1 SEHNR, CDR2 FQNEAQ (reference sequence). The CDR3 has 12 amino acids. The CDR3 DNA follows: TGTGCCAGCAGCTTTGGGGGTAGCGAGCAGTACTTC. As protein: CASSFGGSEQYF.